Below are 5 T cell receptor beta chains sequenced from a single sample in a study of blood T cell repertoires in COVID-19. TCRdb's table, derived via immunoSEQ multiplex PCR, lists solely in-frame clones and lacks some. The sample holds 200,000 to 250,000 clones; roughly four fifths are singletons and the top ten take 7.6%. The sequencing sample was made of peripheral blood. The receptor source for this set is a woman aged 45-65 years with active or convalescent COVID-19.

The chain has TRBV28 and TRBJ1-6; maybe TRBD1 (6 bases). This CDR3 has 11 residues. Germline V gene sequence: CDR1 MDHEN, CDR2 SYDVKM. With 11 bases removed from V and 16 bases from J, the gap between germline ends came to 18 bases. The CDR3 DNA is TGTGCCGCTGAGGGGGGGCTTTCACTCCACTTT. It encodes CAAEGGLSLHF.

The CDR3 loop is CSASQRSVSTDTQYF. The CDR3 DNA follows: TGCAGTGCTAGTCAGCGGTCAGTGAGCACAGATACGCAGTATTTT. The chain uses TRBV20-1 and TRBJ2-3; perhaps TRBD2 as D (5 bases). The CDR3 totals 15 residues. Deletions cut 3 bases from V and 0 bases from J, with 13 bases between. The germline gives CDR1 DFQATT, CDR2 SNEGSKA (reference sequence).

This chain uses TRBV7-9 with TRBJ2-1, with a tentative D call TRBD1 (5 bases). CDR1 is SEHNR, CDR2 FQNEAQ, per germline (reference sequence). The CDR3 loop spans 14 amino acids. Between the trimmed V and J ends, which lost 5 bases and 7 bases, there was a span of 15 bases. For the CDR3, the DNA is TGTGCCAGCAGCACCACAGGTCGTCGGAATGAGCAGTTCTTC. This translates into CASSTTGRRNEQFF.

V and J are TRBV5-4 and TRBJ2-4; TRBD1 might be the D (6 bases). The CDR3 is 18 amino acids. Trimming removed 5 bases at V and 1 base at J, with 22 bases between. Germline V CDR1 and CDR2: SGHNT, YYREEE (reference sequence). The CDR3 DNA reads TGTGCCAGCAGGTCGGGACACTCCCCGGATAGTGCCAAAAACATTCAGTACTTC. Protein sequence: CASRSGHSPDSAKNIQYF.

The chain links TRBV19 to TRBJ1-3, with TRBD1 identical over 7 bases. The germline V gene has CDR1 LNHDA and CDR2 SQIVND (reference sequence). Germline trimming cut 9 bases from V and 0 bases from J; bases unmatched to any gene: 14. CDR3 length: 17 residues. The DNA for the CDR3 is TGTGCCAGCCTGCATCGGACAGGATCCCACTCTGGAAACACCATATATTTT. Encoded protein: CASLHRTGSHSGNTIYF.